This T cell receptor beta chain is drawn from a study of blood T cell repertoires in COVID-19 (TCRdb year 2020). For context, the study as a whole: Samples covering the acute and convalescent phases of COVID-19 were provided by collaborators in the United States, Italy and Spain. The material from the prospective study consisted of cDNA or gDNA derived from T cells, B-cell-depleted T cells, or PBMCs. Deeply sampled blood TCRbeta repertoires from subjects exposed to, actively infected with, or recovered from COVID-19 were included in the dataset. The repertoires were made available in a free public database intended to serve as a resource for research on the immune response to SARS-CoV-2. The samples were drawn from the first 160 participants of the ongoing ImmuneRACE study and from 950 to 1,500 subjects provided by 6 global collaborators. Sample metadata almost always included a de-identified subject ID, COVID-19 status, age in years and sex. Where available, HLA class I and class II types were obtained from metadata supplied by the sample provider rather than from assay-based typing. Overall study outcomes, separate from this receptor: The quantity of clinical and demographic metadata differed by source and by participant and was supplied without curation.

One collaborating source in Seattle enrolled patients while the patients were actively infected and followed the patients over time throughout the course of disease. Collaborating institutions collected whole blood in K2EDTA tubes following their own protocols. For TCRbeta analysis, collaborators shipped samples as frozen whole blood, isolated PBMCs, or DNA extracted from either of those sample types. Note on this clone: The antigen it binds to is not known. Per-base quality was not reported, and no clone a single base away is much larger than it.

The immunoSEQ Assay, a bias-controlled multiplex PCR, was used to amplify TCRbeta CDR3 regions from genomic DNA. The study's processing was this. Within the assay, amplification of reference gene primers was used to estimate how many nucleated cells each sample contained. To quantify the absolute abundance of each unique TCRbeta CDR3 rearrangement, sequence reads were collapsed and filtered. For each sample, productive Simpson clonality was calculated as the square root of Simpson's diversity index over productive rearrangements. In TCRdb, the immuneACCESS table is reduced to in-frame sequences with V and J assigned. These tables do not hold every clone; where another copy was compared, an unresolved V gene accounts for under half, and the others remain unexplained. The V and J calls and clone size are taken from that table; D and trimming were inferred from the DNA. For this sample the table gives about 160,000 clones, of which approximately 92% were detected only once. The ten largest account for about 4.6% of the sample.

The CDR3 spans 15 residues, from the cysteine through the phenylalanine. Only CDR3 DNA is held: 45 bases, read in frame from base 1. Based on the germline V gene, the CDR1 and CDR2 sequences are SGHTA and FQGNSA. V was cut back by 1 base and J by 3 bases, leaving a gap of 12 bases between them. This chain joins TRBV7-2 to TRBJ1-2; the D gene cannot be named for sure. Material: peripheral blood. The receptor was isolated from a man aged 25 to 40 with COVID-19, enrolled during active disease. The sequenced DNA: TGTGCCAGCAGCTTAGGACTAGAAAGGCACTATGGCTACACCTTC. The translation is CASSLGLERHYGYTF. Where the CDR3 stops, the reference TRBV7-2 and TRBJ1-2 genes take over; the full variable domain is GAGVSQSPSNKVTEKGKDVELRCDPISGHTALYWYRQSLGQGLEFLIYFQGNSAPDKSGLPSDRFSAERTGGSVSTLTIQRTQQEDSAVYLCASSLGLERHYGYTFGSGTRLTVV.